This is a list of T cell receptor beta chains from one sample in a study of beta chain features in type 1 diabetes. TCRdb's copy holds only in-frame clones and misses some; the assay was immunoSEQ multiplex PCR. The sample records more than 300,000 clones, roughly a tenth being singletons. The material sequenced was central memory CD4+ T cells from blood. The receptors come from a man younger than 40 with type 1 diabetes. CDR3s include the opening cysteine and the closing phenylalanine or tryptophan. The order of the fields is V gene, clone size, J gene, D gene, CDR3 DNA, CDR3 protein. D genes are given only for firm matches. A row's size may be missing; if present it is once, few, many or a size class.

V: TRBV2; size: few; J: TRBJ1-2; D: TRBD1; DNA: TGTGCCAGTATGAAGATACAGGGGCCCCTCTATGGCTACACCTTC; CDR3: CASMKIQGPLYGYTF
V: TRBV7-8; size: .; J: TRBJ1-5; D: .; DNA: TGTGCCAGCAGCCCCCACGCTCAGGGTCAGCCCCAGCATTTT; CDR3: CASSPHAQGQPQHF
V: TRBV7-2; size: many; J: TRBJ2-2; D: .; DNA: TGTGCCAGCAGCTTTCAGGGCGGGGAGCTGTTTTTT; CDR3: CASSFQGGELFF
V: TRBV29-1; size: .; J: TRBJ1-4; D: .; DNA: TGCAGCGTTGGGGACGAAAAACTGTTTTTT; CDR3: CSVGDEKLFF
V: TRBV6-5; size: few; J: TRBJ2-3; D: .; DNA: TGTGCCAGCAGTTGGGAACAGGGAACAGATACGCAGTATTTT; CDR3: CASSWEQGTDTQYF
V: TRBV6-5; size: .; J: TRBJ2-1; D: .; DNA: TGTGCCAGCAGTTTACGGGATGAGCAGTTCTTC; CDR3: CASSLRDEQFF
V: TRBV5-4; size: .; J: TRBJ1-1; D: .; DNA: TGTGCCAGCAGCTTGTCCCCTACAGGGTCCACTGAAGCTTTCTTT; CDR3: CASSLSPTGSTEAFF
V: TRBV19; size: few; J: TRBJ1-1; D: TRBD1; DNA: TGTGCCAGTACCTGGGACAGAATTAACGCTGAAGCTTTCTTT; CDR3: CASTWDRINAEAFF
V: TRBV7-9; size: .; J: TRBJ1-3; D: .; DNA: TGTGCCAGCAGCCCGCGGGGAGGGACCTCTGGAAACACCATATATTTT; CDR3: CASSPRGGTSGNTIYF
V: TRBV6-6; size: few; J: TRBJ2-7; D: .; DNA: TGTGCCAGCAGTTACTCGAGGTCGGAAACAGCCTACGAGCAGTACTTC; CDR3: CASSYSRSETAYEQYF
V: TRBV19; size: .; J: TRBJ2-3; D: TRBD2; DNA: TGTGCCAGCCGGGGGGGCCTTAGCACAGATACGCAGTATTTT; CDR3: CASRGGLSTDTQYF
V: TRBV7-2; size: .; J: TRBJ2-7; D: .; DNA: TGTGCCAGCAGTCTCGCGGGGCAGATCACCTACGAGCAGTACTTC; CDR3: CASSLAGQITYEQYF
V: TRBV6-4; size: .; J: TRBJ2-5; D: .; DNA: TGTGCCAGCAGTGACTCCGGCAGCTCGGGGACCCAGTACTTC; CDR3: CASSDSGSSGTQYF
V: TRBV6-1; size: few; J: TRBJ2-3; D: .; DNA: TGTGCCAGCATTGACCCGCACGGCACAGATACGCAGTATTTT; CDR3: CASIDPHGTDTQYF
V: TRBV9; size: few; J: TRBJ2-3; D: .; DNA: TGTGCCAGCAGCTTAACGGGGGTCTACACAGATACGCAGTATTTT; CDR3: CASSLTGVYTDTQYF
V: TRBV27; size: .; J: TRBJ1-2; D: .; DNA: TGTGCCAGCAGTTTAGACAGCAGGGGCAACTATGGCTACACCTTC; CDR3: CASSLDSRGNYGYTF
V: TRBV30; size: .; J: TRBJ2-4; D: TRBD2; DNA: TGTGCCTGGAGTGATCCTCTAGCGGGGGGCCTAAGAAACATTCAGTACTTC; CDR3: CAWSDPLAGGLRNIQYF
V: TRBV18; size: few; J: TRBJ1-5; D: .; DNA: TGTGCCAGCTCACCGTTAGGAGGGAATAGCAATCAGCCCCAGCATTTT; CDR3: CASSPLGGNSNQPQHF
V: TRBV7-2; size: few; J: TRBJ1-2; D: .; DNA: TGTGCCAGCAGACAGTATTCGGGGGATTCTAACTATGGCTACACCTTC; CDR3: CASRQYSGDSNYGYTF
V: TRBV7-2; size: many; J: TRBJ2-3; D: .; DNA: TGTGCCAGCAGTATCCCGGTTGCGGGGCGGGATACGCAGTATTTT; CDR3: CASSIPVAGRDTQYF
V: TRBV2; size: .; J: TRBJ2-3; D: .; DNA: TGTGCCAGCAGTGGCGGGGGCACAGATACGCAGTATTTT; CDR3: CASSGGGTDTQYF
V: TRBV2; size: .; J: TRBJ1-5; D: .; DNA: TGTGCCAGCAGGGGGTCCGATCAGCCCCAGCATTTT; CDR3: CASRGSDQPQHF
V: TRBV29-1; size: few; J: TRBJ1-3; D: .; DNA: TGCAGCGTTGAGGGGGAGGCTGGAAACACCATATATTTT; CDR3: CSVEGEAGNTIYF
V: TRBV28; size: .; J: TRBJ2-5; D: .; DNA: TGTGCCAGCAGAGAGGGGTCGCGGGAGACCCAGTACTTC; CDR3: CASREGSRETQYF
V: TRBV6-6; size: .; J: TRBJ2-2; D: TRBD1; DNA: TGTGCCAGCAGCAACAGGGGCACCGGGGAGCTGTTTTTT; CDR3: CASSNRGTGELFF
V: TRBV29-1; size: few; J: TRBJ2-3; D: .; DNA: TGCAGCGCCTCATTACAAGGTGCGGATACGCAGTATTTT; CDR3: CSASLQGADTQYF
V: TRBV29-1; size: .; J: TRBJ2-5; D: TRBD1; DNA: TGCAGCGTTGATAGGGACAGCTTACTCCAAGAGACCCAGTACTTC; CDR3: CSVDRDSLLQETQYF
V: TRBV7-2; size: .; J: TRBJ2-3; D: .; DNA: TGTGCCAGCAGCTTAGCGGGGGCCTACACAGATACGCAGTATTTT; CDR3: CASSLAGAYTDTQYF
V: TRBV29-1; size: few; J: TRBJ2-3; D: TRBD2; DNA: TGCAGCGTGGGACTAGCAGCGGCGGCAGATACGCAGTATTTT; CDR3: CSVGLAAAADTQYF